A single sample is the source of the 26 T cell receptor beta chains below, sequenced in a study of OX40 agonist ivuxolimab in advanced cancers. Repertoires were generated with immunoSEQ multiplex PCR, while TCRdb's copy carries only in-frame clones and drops some. The table has approximately 29,000 clones, more than 65% seen once; the top ten hold 11%. Sequenced here: CD4+ or CD8+ T cells sorted from blood, sampled in a trial of the OX40 agonist ivuxolimab. The receptor source for this set is an adult with an advanced solid tumor such as melanoma, head and neck, liver or kidney cancer.

This sequence joins TRBV4-1 and TRBJ1-2; 7 nucleotides line up with TRBD1. Trimming took 3 bases from V and 3 from J; bases not matched to a gene: 4. Germline CDR1 is MGHRA and CDR2 is YSYEKL. There are 14 residues in the CDR3. CDR3 in amino acids: CASSHLTGDYGYTF. The DNA of the CDR3 is TGCGCCAGCAGCCACCTTACAGGGGACTATGGCTACACCTTC.

The rearrangement uses TRBV6-1 and TRBJ2-1; unclear D gene. Germline V gene data show CDR1 as MNHNS and CDR2 as SASEGT. The V end lost 3 bases, the J end lost 6 bases, and 15 bases lay between the germline ends. This CDR3 has 15 residues. The DNA for the CDR3 is TGTGCCAGCAGTGAGTGGCAGGACCACCGCAATGAGCAGTTCTTC. This codes for CASSEWQDHRNEQFF.

The chain carries TRBV4-1 and TRBJ1-3; D is ambiguous. Trimming pared 1 base from V and 0 bases from J, leaving 10 bases between. The CDR3 totals 16 residues. In germline, CDR1 is MGHRA, CDR2 YSYEKL. The CDR3 DNA reads TGCGCCAGCAGCCAAGGCAGACTCACCTCTGGAAACACCATATATTTT. This codes for CASSQGRLTSGNTIYF.

This clone was seen only a few times. This chain uses TRBV27 with TRBJ1-5, with D possibly matching TRBD1 (6 bases). The V gene lost 2 bases and the J gene lost 0 bases, with 11 bases spanning the gap. CDR1 and CDR2 from the germline V gene are MNHEY and SMNVEV (reference sequence). CDR3 length equals 16 residues. The CDR3 sequence is CASSLTAGDSNQPQHF. The CDR3 DNA sequence: TGTGCCAGCAGTTTAACGGCAGGGGATAGCAATCAGCCCCAGCATTTT.

The chain has TRBV30 and TRBJ1-2; unclear D gene. V lost 0 bases and J 4 bases, leaving 9 bases between the germline ends. Germline CDR1 is GTSNPN and CDR2 is SVGIG (reference sequence). The CDR3 has 13 amino acids. The CDR3 is CAWSVANLYGYTF. The CDR3 nucleotides read TGTGCCTGGAGTGTCGCGAATCTCTATGGCTACACCTTC. The full variable domain, with the rest looked up from reference TRBV30 and TRBJ1-2, is SQTIHQWPATLVQPVGSPLSLECTVEGTSNPNLYWYRQAAGRGLQLLFYSVGIGQISSEVPQNLSASRPQDRQFILSSKKLLLSDSGFYLCAWSVANLYGYTFGSGTRLTVV.

The V and J genes are TRBV19 and TRBJ1-2; 10 bases line up with TRBD1. The CDR3 loop spans 14 amino acids. J gave up 5 bases and V 6 bases, and 6 bases lay outside the gene matches. Germline V lookup: CDR1 LNHDA, CDR2 SQIVND (reference sequence). DNA of the CDR3: TGTGCCAGTAGCACAGGGACAGGGGTGTATGGCTACACCTTC. Amino acids: CASSTGTGVYGYTF.

As for this clone: Germline and junction disagree at one end, which may indicate a read error. J is TRBJ2-5 and V is TRBV27; 8 bases match TRBD1. The CDR3 covers 16 residues. Germline loops: CDR1 MNHEY, CDR2 SMNVEV (reference sequence). The CDR3, as DNA: TGTGCCATCAGTTTAGGGACAGGCCCGTACCAAGAGACCCAGTACTTC. It yields the protein CAISLGTGPYQETQYF.

The CDR3 is CASTEVGGMSYEQYF. CDR3 coding DNA: TGTGCCAGCACAGAGGTCGGGGGGATGTCCTACGAGCAGTACTTC. V gene TRBV2 combines with J gene TRBJ2-7, with 7 bases matching TRBD2. Germline V lookup: CDR1 SNHLY, CDR2 FYNNEI. V dropped 7 bases and J dropped 1; count of bases not matched to a gene: 10. This CDR3 contains 15 residues.

This sequence joins TRBV27 and TRBJ2-7; 8 bases map to TRBD1. The CDR3 covers 16 residues. Germline assignment: CDR1 MNHEY and CDR2 SMNVEV (reference sequence). V trimming: 1 base; J trimming: 0 bases; junction bases outside the gene matches: 5. The CDR3 is CASSLFGTGSSYEQYF. CDR3 in DNA: TGTGCCAGCAGTTTATTCGGGACAGGTAGCTCCTACGAGCAGTACTTC.

The gene calls are TRBV7-6 and TRBJ2-7, with D tentatively TRBD1 or TRBD2 (6 bases each). Germline V gives CDR1 SGHVS, CDR2 FNYEAQ. The V end lost 4 bases, the J end lost 5 bases, and 12 bases lay between the germline ends. This CDR3 contains 13 residues. The CDR3 nucleotides read TGTGCCAGCAGCTGGGGGGCAATGGACGAGCAGTACTTC. Protein product: CASSWGAMDEQYF.

The rearrangement uses TRBV5-1 and TRBJ1-2; no definite D call. This CDR3 is built from 13 residues. Germline CDR1 reads SGHRS; CDR2 reads YFSETQ. The V end lost 0 bases, the J end lost 3 bases, and 6 bases lay between the germline ends. CDR3 sequence reads: CASSLDEYYGYTF. The DNA of the CDR3 is TGCGCCAGCAGCTTGGACGAGTACTATGGCTACACCTTC.

Of note for this clone: Other DNA sequences in this sample translate to the same CDR3. The chain uses TRBV5-4 and TRBJ2-7; D is possibly TRBD2 (5 bases). The CDR3 is 14 amino acids. With 1 base removed from V and 3 bases from J, the gap between germline ends came to 11 bases. Germline CDR1 is SGHNT and CDR2 is YYREEE (reference sequence). The CDR3 loop is CASSLSSGGYEQYF. DNA of the CDR3: TGTGCCAGCAGCTTGTCAAGCGGCGGCTACGAGCAGTACTTC.

The chain links TRBV4-3 to TRBJ1-6; 9 bases match TRBD1. This CDR3 spans 16 amino acids. Germline V gene lookup returns CDR1 LGHNA and CDR2 YSLEER. Trimming cost V 3 bases and J 10 bases; bases outside gene matches: 10. CDR3 DNA: TGCGCCAGCAGCCATGGCGAGACAGGGGGAAGGTCACCCCTCCACTTT. It translates to CASSHGETGGRSPLHF.

The chain carries TRBV25-1 and TRBJ1-5; TRBD1 might be the D (5 bases). Germline V lookup: CDR1 MGHDK, CDR2 SYGVNS. V was pared by 3 bases and J by 0 bases, with 6 bases between. The CDR3 is made up of 14 amino acids. CDR3 residues: CASSEGVSNQPQHF. The DNA of the CDR3 is TGTGCCAGCAGTGAGGGGGTTAGCAATCAGCCCCAGCATTTT. The whole variable domain, remainder taken from reference TRBV25-1 and TRBJ1-5, is EADIYQTPRYLVIGTGKKITLECSQTMGHDKMYWYQQDPGMELHLIHYSYGVNSTEKGDLSSESTVSRIRTEHFPLTLESARPSHTSQYLCASSEGVSNQPQHFGDGTRLSIL.

The V and J genes are TRBV5-4 and TRBJ1-1, with 7 bases that match TRBD1. V dropped 2 bases and J dropped 3; count of bases not matched to a gene: 7. This CDR3 contains 15 residues. Germline V gives CDR1 SGHNT, CDR2 YYREEE (reference sequence). The CDR3 sequence: CASSFSIQGDTEAFF. DNA for the CDR3: TGTGCCAGCAGCTTCAGTATCCAGGGGGACACTGAAGCTTTCTTT.

The V gene is TRBV7-9, the J gene TRBJ2-7, with a possible D match to TRBD2 (6 bases). CDR3 length: 14 residues. V lost 3 bases, J lost 5 bases, and 14 bases lay in between. Germline CDR1 and CDR2: SEHNR and FQNEAQ (reference sequence). CDR3 in amino acids: CASSFQSSGDEQYF. The CDR3 DNA reads TGTGCCAGCAGCTTTCAGTCCTCGGGGGACGAGCAGTACTTC.

The rearrangement joins TRBV6-5 to TRBJ1-4; TRBD1 aligns across 9 bases. CDR3 length equals 15 residues. The V gene's germline CDR1 is MNHEY and CDR2 SVGAGI. The J segment lost 7 bases and the V segment lost 0 bases, leaving 3 bases of the junction unmatched. The CDR3 DNA follows: TGTGCCAGCAGTTACTCGACAGGGGGGTCTGAAAAACTGTTTTTT. Encoded protein: CASSYSTGGSEKLFF.

The chain couples TRBV7-9 to TRBJ2-7, with TRBD1 as a possible D gene (5 bases). With 3 bases removed from V and 8 bases from J, the gap between germline ends came to 8 bases. CDR1 and CDR2 from the germline V gene are SEHNR and FQNEAQ (reference sequence). The CDR3 sequence is 11 residues long. The CDR3 region is CASSLGPQQYF. As DNA, the CDR3 is TGTGCCAGCAGCTTGGGGCCACAGCAGTACTTC.

V usage is TRBV5-6 and J usage is TRBJ2-7, with D tentatively TRBD2 (6 bases). Germline V gene lookup returns CDR1 SGHDT and CDR2 YYEEEE. V was trimmed by 2 bases and J by 5 bases, leaving 11 bases between them. The CDR3 has 13 residues. The CDR3 sequence: CASSFGGGDEQYF. The CDR3 nucleotides are TGTGCCAGCAGCTTCGGGGGTGGGGACGAGCAGTACTTC.

V usage is TRBV4-2 and J usage is TRBJ2-3; 8 bases map to TRBD2. The CDR3 has 19 residues. Per germline, CDR1 LGHNA and CDR2 YNFKEQ. The junction had 14 bases not matched to a gene; V was cut back by 0 bases and J by 3 bases. This chain's CDR3 is CASSQDEGYAGGLTDTQYF. The CDR3 bases are TGTGCCAGCAGCCAAGATGAGGGATACGCGGGGGGCCTAACAGATACGCAGTATTTT.

This sequence joins TRBV7-6 and TRBJ2-3, with 10 bases lining up with TRBD2. The CDR3 sequence is 17 residues long. Germline V lookup: CDR1 SGHVS, CDR2 FNYEAQ. V was clipped by 2 bases and J by 0 bases; unmatched bases: 5. CDR3 coding DNA: TGTGCCAGCAGCTTACGGAGCGGGGGGGCCAGCACAGATACGCAGTATTTT. This gives the protein CASSLRSGGASTDTQYF.

Details on this clone: A single base separates this from a much larger clone, so it may be a read error. The gene calls are TRBV5-4 and TRBJ2-7, with a tentative D call TRBD2 (6 bases). V was shortened by 3 bases and J by 2 bases, with 12 bases between the two germline ends. This CDR3 comprises 14 residues. Per the germline V gene, CDR1 is SGHNT and CDR2 is YYREEE (reference sequence). CDR3 sequence reads: CASSSRGPPYEQYF. The DNA of the CDR3 is TGTGCCAGCAGCTCGCGGGGCCCCCCCTACGAGCAGTACTTC.

The chain couples TRBV4-2 to TRBJ2-5, with TRBD2 identical over 9 bases. This CDR3 has 15 amino acids. CDR1 and CDR2 from the germline V gene are LGHNA and YNFKEQ. V was clipped by 4 bases and J by 4 bases; unmatched bases: 7. The CDR3 sequence: CASSLGETSGETQYF. CDR3 sequence (DNA): TGTGCCAGCAGCCTGGGGGAGACTAGCGGAGAGACCCAGTACTTC.

The chain joins TRBV19 to TRBJ1-2; no reliable D call. The CDR3 sequence is 14 residues long. V was clipped by 5 bases and J by 5 bases, with 15 bases between them. Germline CDR1 is LNHDA and CDR2 is SQIVND (reference sequence). Here the CDR3 reads CASSSPTNVYGYTF. The DNA of the CDR3 is TGTGCCAGTAGTTCTCCGACCAATGTTTATGGCTACACCTTC.

J is TRBJ2-7 and V is TRBV4-3; D could derive from TRBD1 or TRBD2 (5 bases each). The CDR3 has 16 residues. CDR1 is LGHNA and CDR2 is YSLEER in the germline V gene. V shed 0 bases and J shed 0 bases, with 12 bases lying between them. The CDR3 here is CASSQELGDSSYEQYF. The CDR3 DNA reads TGCGCCAGCAGCCAAGAGTTGGGGGATAGCTCCTACGAGCAGTACTTC.

Worth noting for this clone: This CDR3 is also generated by other DNA sequences in the sample. In DNA, the CDR3 is TGCGCCAGCAGCTTGGGGGACAGACTACGCTACGAGCAGTACTTC. It translates to CASSLGDRLRYEQYF. The rearrangement uses TRBV5-1 and TRBJ2-7; 7 bases are shared with TRBD1. The V gene's germline CDR1 is SGHRS and CDR2 YFSETQ. The V segment lost 0 bases and the J segment 3 bases; nucleotides outside the gene matches: 6. CDR3 length equals 15 residues. Filled out from reference TRBV5-1 and TRBJ2-7, the complete variable domain reads KAGVTQTPRYLIKTRGQQVTLSCSPISGHRSVSWYQQTPGQGLQFLFEYFSETQRNKGNFPGRFSGRQFSNSRSEMNVSTLELGDSALYLCASSLGDRLRYEQYFGPGTRLTVT.